A single sample gave rise to the 8 T cell receptor beta chains below, sequenced in a study of TIL therapy for anti-PD-1-resistant metastatic lung cancer. This was the immunoSEQ v3 assay. Method: immunoSEQ multiplex PCR; TCRdb's copy keeps in-frame clones and lacks some. The sample yields about 60,000 clones, roughly 66% seen once. Time point described: pre-treatment sample, taken before nivolumab and TIL therapy. The sample consisted of blood, taken at baseline. These receptors were taken from a person aged 25-85 years with non-small cell lung cancer.

The gene calls are TRBV5-1 and TRBJ2-1, with 12 bases aligning to TRBD2. CDR3 size: 15 residues. V shed 4 bases, J shed 7 bases, and the junction held 6 bases outside the gene matches. The germline V gene has CDR1 SGHRS and CDR2 YFSETQ. The CDR3 sequence: CASSLGLAGFNEQFF. The CDR3 DNA reads TGCGCCAGCAGCCTAGGACTAGCGGGGTTTAATGAGCAGTTCTTC.

The chain uses TRBV27 and TRBJ2-3; 10 bases line up with TRBD1. Per the germline V gene, CDR1 is MNHEY and CDR2 is SMNVEV (reference sequence). J was trimmed by 4 bases and V by 6 bases; bases with no gene match: 13. The CDR3 contains 17 residues. CDR3 sequence reads: CASSSFKGTGAPDTQYF. The DNA for the CDR3 is TGTGCCAGCAGCTCGTTCAAGGGGACAGGGGCCCCAGATACGCAGTATTTT.

The chain carries TRBV5-6 and TRBJ1-1; D is possibly TRBD1 (5 bases). Germline loops: CDR1 SGHDT, CDR2 YYEEEE. Trimming left V 7 bases short and J 3 bases short, with 16 bases between. This CDR3 is built from 14 residues. This CDR3 reads CASLSRGGYTEAFF. DNA of the CDR3: TGTGCCAGCCTCTCCCGGGGGGGTTACACTGAAGCTTTCTTT.

This clone occurred a few times. J is TRBJ1-4 and V is TRBV2, with D maybe TRBD1 (5 bases). V was trimmed by 7 bases and J by 4 bases, leaving 13 bases between them. The germline gives CDR1 SNHLY, CDR2 FYNNEI. The CDR3 contains 14 residues. CDR3 in amino acids: CASKWGRDNEKLFF. DNA for the CDR3: TGTGCCAGCAAATGGGGACGGGATAATGAAAAACTGTTTTTT.

The gene calls are TRBV28 and TRBJ1-4, with TRBD1 as a possible D gene (5 bases). Trimming cost V 5 bases and J 8 bases, with 15 bases left between them. The CDR3 extends over 14 amino acids. From germline, CDR1 is MDHEN and CDR2 SYDVKM. The CDR3 DNA reads as TGTGCCAGCAGTCACGGGACCCAGGACGAAAAACTGTTTTTT. It translates to CASSHGTQDEKLFF.

The chain combines TRBV7-2 with TRBJ1-1, with D possibly being TRBD1 (6 bases). The germline V gene encodes CDR1 SGHTA and CDR2 FQGNSA. The CDR3 length is 16 residues. The V end lost 2 bases, the J end lost 6 bases, and 19 bases lay between the germline ends. The CDR3 DNA follows: TGTGCCAGCAGCTTATTTGGAGGGGGGCTTTCTGCTGAAGCTTTCTTT. Protein sequence: CASSLFGGGLSAEAFF.

The rearrangement links TRBV19 to TRBJ1-1; tentative D call: TRBD1 (5 bases). The V and J ends lost 10 bases and 12 bases respectively, with 24 bases between them. This CDR3 region has 13 residues. Germline V gene lookup returns CDR1 LNHDA and CDR2 SQIVND (reference sequence). The CDR3 sequence: CATFSQGGLATFF. The CDR3, as DNA: TGTGCCACTTTCAGTCAGGGCGGCCTCGCAACTTTCTTT.

Concerning this clone: A much larger clone lies a single base off, so this may be a read error. The chain is built from TRBV5-1 and TRBJ1-5, with 8 bases lining up with TRBD1. V gave up 0 bases and J gave up 3 bases; unmatched junction bases: 5. The CDR3 covers 16 residues. Per germline, CDR1 SGHRS and CDR2 YFSETQ. The CDR3 DNA is TGCGCCAGCAGCTTGGGGGCAGGGGGCCCCAATCAGCCCCAGCATTTT. It is translated as CASSLGAGGPNQPQHF. Full variable domain (rest looked up from reference TRBV5-1 and TRBJ1-5): KAGVTQTPRYLIKTRGQQVTLSCSPISGHRSVSWYQQTPGQGLQFLFEYFSETQRNKGNFPGRFSGRQFSNSRSEMNVSTLELGDSALYLCASSLGAGGPNQPQHFGDGTRLSIL.